This TCR beta chain was found in a study of OX40 agonist ivuxolimab in advanced cancers. Study summary: Antecedent anti-PD-1, anti-PD-L1 or anti-CTLA-4 therapy was permissible, with about 39% having received some.

The repertoire was sequenced with immunoSEQ multiplex PCR; TCRdb's copy has only in-frame clones and lacks some. This table has about 83,000 clones, around 84% appearing once. CDR3 length equals 16 residues. Germline-derived CDR1 and CDR2 are LNHDA and SQIVND (reference sequence). With 10 bases clipped from V and 4 bases from J, the junction kept 16 bases outside the gene matches. The clonotype was recovered from an adult with an advanced solid tumor such as melanoma, head and neck, liver or kidney cancer. Material: CD4+ or CD8+ T cells sorted from blood, obtained in a trial of the OX40 agonist ivuxolimab. This sequence joins TRBV19 and TRBJ2-3; TRBD2 agrees at 8 bases. CDR3 nucleotide sequence: TGTGCCACCGAGGGGGGGAGCGGGGGAGCGGCAGATACGCAGTATTTT. It is translated as CATEGGSGGAADTQYF.